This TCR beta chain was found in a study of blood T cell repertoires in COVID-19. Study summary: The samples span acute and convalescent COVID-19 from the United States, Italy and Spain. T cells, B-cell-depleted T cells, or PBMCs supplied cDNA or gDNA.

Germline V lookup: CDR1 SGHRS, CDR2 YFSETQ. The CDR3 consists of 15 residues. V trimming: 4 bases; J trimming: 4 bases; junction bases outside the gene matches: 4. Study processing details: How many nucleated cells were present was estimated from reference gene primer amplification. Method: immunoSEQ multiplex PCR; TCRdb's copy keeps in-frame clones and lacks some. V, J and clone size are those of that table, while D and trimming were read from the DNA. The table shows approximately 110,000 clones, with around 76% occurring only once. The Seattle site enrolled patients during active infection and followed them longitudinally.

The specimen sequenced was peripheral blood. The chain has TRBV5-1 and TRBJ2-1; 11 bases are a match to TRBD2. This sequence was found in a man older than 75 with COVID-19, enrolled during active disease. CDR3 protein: CASSPGTSGYNEQFF. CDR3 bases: TGCGCCAGCAGCCCTGGGACTAGCGGTTACAATGAGCAGTTCTTC.